Listed below are T cell receptor beta chains from one sample, sequenced in a study of type 1 and type 2 diabetes patients. TCRdb called the multiplex PCR reads again in MiXCR, with one record for every CDR3 protein. The sample lists 250,000 to 300,000 distinct CDR3 sequences; 47% were seen once. The source material was peripheral blood mononuclear cells (PBMCs). These receptors all come from a man between 18 and 35 years old with type 2 diabetes. Both conserved end residues are part of each CDR3. Each record gives: J gene, clone size, V gene, D gene, CDR3 protein, CDR3 DNA. The D gene is left open where the match is weak. The size field is filled for only some rows; it gives once, few, many or a size class.

j_gene: TRBJ2-7; abundance: few; v_gene: TRBV27; d_gene: -; CDR3aa: CASSPGWGQYF; CDR3nt: TGTGCCAGCAGTCCGGGGTGGGGGCAGTACTTC
j_gene: TRBJ2-7; abundance: once; v_gene: TRBV28; d_gene: -; CDR3aa: CASSLRRGYEQYF; CDR3nt: TGTGCCAGCAGTTTAAGGCGGGGCTACGAGCAGTACTTC
j_gene: TRBJ2-5; abundance: -; v_gene: TRBV7-2; d_gene: -; CDR3aa: CASSPTRGGETQYF; CDR3nt: TGTGCCAGCAGCCCCACGCGGGGTGGAGAGACCCAGTACTTC
j_gene: TRBJ1-2; abundance: -; v_gene: TRBV6-5; d_gene: TRBD1; CDR3aa: CASSFQSLGQDPYGYTF; CDR3nt: TGTGCCAGCAGTTTCCAAAGTTTAGGACAGGATCCTTATGGCTACACCTTC
j_gene: TRBJ1-2; abundance: many; v_gene: TRBV2; d_gene: -; CDR3aa: CASSYVAGRYTF; CDR3nt: TGTGCCAGCAGCTATGTGGCAGGTCGCTACACCTTC
j_gene: TRBJ1-6; abundance: -; v_gene: TRBV30; d_gene: -; CDR3aa: CAWNPGRPNSPLHF; CDR3nt: TGTGCCTGGAACCCGGGGAGACCTAATTCACCCCTCCACTTT
j_gene: TRBJ2-7; abundance: -; v_gene: TRBV9; d_gene: -; CDR3aa: CASSTDPGGISYEQYF; CDR3nt: TGTGCCAGCAGCACCGATCCGGGGGGCATCTCCTACGAGCAGTACTTC
j_gene: TRBJ2-7; abundance: few; v_gene: TRBV12-3/TRBV12-4; d_gene: TRBD1; CDR3aa: CASSSSRTGFRF; CDR3nt: TGTGCCAGCAGTTCCTCACGGACAGGGTTTCGTTTC
j_gene: TRBJ2-5; abundance: -; v_gene: TRBV20-1; d_gene: TRBD2; CDR3aa: CSARAPGLQETQYF; CDR3nt: TGCAGTGCTAGAGCTCCGGGACTACAAGAGACCCAGTACTTC
j_gene: TRBJ1-2; abundance: few; v_gene: TRBV29-1; d_gene: -; CDR3aa: CSVAGYTF; CDR3nt: TGCAGCGTTGCCGGTTACACCTTC
j_gene: TRBJ1-2; abundance: few; v_gene: TRBV7-3; d_gene: TRBD1; CDR3aa: CASSLFRDRRSGYTF; CDR3nt: TGTGCCAGCAGTTTATTTCGGGACAGACGGTCTGGCTACACCTTC
j_gene: TRBJ1-2; abundance: few; v_gene: TRBV6-1; d_gene: -; CDR3aa: CASSEAGDGYTF; CDR3nt: TGTGCCAGCAGTGAAGCCGGAGATGGCTACACCTTC
j_gene: TRBJ2-7; abundance: few; v_gene: TRBV28; d_gene: -; CDR3aa: CASSTLKTGVYEQYF; CDR3nt: TGTGCCAGCAGTACCCTAAAGACAGGTGTTTACGAGCAGTACTTC
j_gene: TRBJ1-1; abundance: -; v_gene: TRBV4-2; d_gene: -; CDR3aa: CASSQDLWGTEAFF; CDR3nt: TGTGCCAGCAGCCAAGATTTATGGGGCACTGAAGCTTTCTTT
j_gene: TRBJ1-2; abundance: few; v_gene: TRBV24-1; d_gene: -; CDR3aa: CATSQNAGEGEGYTF; CDR3nt: TGTGCCACCAGTCAGAACGCAGGGGAAGGGGAAGGCTACACCTTC
j_gene: TRBJ2-1; abundance: -; v_gene: TRBV6-1; d_gene: -; CDR3aa: CASSYELSSYNEQFF; CDR3nt: TGTGCCAGCAGTTATGAGCTAAGCTCCTACAATGAGCAGTTCTTC
j_gene: TRBJ2-1; abundance: few; v_gene: TRBV4-1; d_gene: -; CDR3aa: CASSQVLGLQSYNEQFF; CDR3nt: TGCGCCAGCAGCCAAGTCTTGGGACTGCAAAGTTACAATGAGCAGTTCTTC
j_gene: TRBJ2-5; abundance: -; v_gene: TRBV12-5; d_gene: -; CDR3aa: CASSFGREQYF; CDR3nt: TGTGCCAGCAGTTTTGGCAGAGAGCAGTACTTC
j_gene: TRBJ2-3; abundance: -; v_gene: TRBV2; d_gene: TRBD1; CDR3aa: CASKLPGQYPDTQYF; CDR3nt: TGTGCCAGCAAGCTGCCGGGACAGTATCCAGATACGCAGTATTTT
j_gene: TRBJ2-6; abundance: -; v_gene: TRBV28; d_gene: -; CDR3aa: CASSLKTGGGSGANVLTF; CDR3nt: TGTGCCAGCAGTTTAAAGACAGGTGGGGGCTCTGGGGCCAACGTCCTGACTTTC
j_gene: TRBJ1-1; abundance: many; v_gene: TRBV20-1; d_gene: -; CDR3aa: CSARGGGRTLNTEAFF; CDR3nt: TGCAGTGCTAGAGGGGGAGGAAGAACCTTGAACACTGAAGCTTTCTTT
j_gene: TRBJ2-7; abundance: -; v_gene: TRBV2; d_gene: -; CDR3aa: CASSGLGSEQYF; CDR3nt: TGTGCCAGCAGTGGACTGGGCTCCGAGCAGTACTTC
j_gene: TRBJ1-2; abundance: many; v_gene: TRBV2; d_gene: -; CDR3aa: CATSGPNLGNGYTF; CDR3nt: TGTGCCACCTCCGGGCCAAACTTAGGGAATGGCTACACCTTC
j_gene: TRBJ2-1; abundance: -; v_gene: TRBV15; d_gene: -; CDR3aa: CATSSRDIHDEQFF; CDR3nt: TGTGCCACCAGCAGTCGCGACATTCACGATGAGCAGTTCTTC
j_gene: TRBJ2-3; abundance: -; v_gene: TRBV25-1; d_gene: TRBD2; CDR3aa: CASTAGVFADTQYF; CDR3nt: TGTGCCAGCACTGCGGGAGTTTTTGCAGATACGCAGTATTTT
j_gene: TRBJ2-7; abundance: -; v_gene: TRBV6-5; d_gene: -; CDR3aa: CASSYGQGGFYEQYF; CDR3nt: TGTGCCAGCAGTTACGGGCAGGGTGGGTTCTACGAGCAGTACTTC
j_gene: TRBJ1-4; abundance: -; v_gene: TRBV5-1; d_gene: -; CDR3aa: CASSRDMEGEKLFF; CDR3nt: TGCGCCAGCAGCAGGGACATGGAAGGCGAAAAACTGTTTTTT
j_gene: TRBJ2-5; abundance: -; v_gene: TRBV7-9; d_gene: -; CDR3aa: CASSLVLGTEETQYF; CDR3nt: TGTGCCAGCAGCTTAGTACTGGGTACCGAAGAGACCCAGTACTTC